This passage covers 31 T cell receptor beta chains from one sample sequenced in a study of OX40 agonist ivuxolimab in advanced cancers. Measured with immunoSEQ multiplex PCR; TCRdb has only the in-frame clones, and not every one. The table includes 70,000 or so clones, 85% detected once. The source was CD4+ or CD8+ T cells sorted from blood, collected in a trial of the OX40 agonist ivuxolimab. These receptors all stem from an adult with an advanced solid tumor such as melanoma, head and neck, liver or kidney cancer.

The V call is TRBV20-1, the J call TRBJ2-1; no clear D. The V end lost 3 bases, the J end lost 8 bases, and 5 bases lay between the germline ends. Per germline, CDR1 DFQATT and CDR2 SNEGSKA (reference sequence). The CDR3 sequence is 10 residues long. The CDR3: CSASHDEQFF. The DNA of the CDR3 is TGCAGTGCTAGTCATGATGAGCAGTTCTTC.

This sequence joins TRBV7-2 and TRBJ2-1; the D gene is possibly TRBD2 (5 bases). Germline V gene sequence: CDR1 SGHTA, CDR2 FQGNSA. The CDR3 contains 15 residues. Trimming left V 4 bases short and J 10 bases short, with 20 bases between. CDR3 protein: CASSSTRTPGEEQFF. CDR3 DNA sequence: TGTGCCAGCAGCTCCACTAGGACCCCCGGAGAAGAGCAGTTCTTC.

The J gene is TRBJ1-1, the V gene TRBV28; no clear D gene. Germline values: CDR1 MDHEN, CDR2 SYDVKM. CDR3 length equals 12 residues. Deletions cut 6 bases from V and 8 bases from J, with 13 bases between. This CDR3 is CASSLADREAFF. For the CDR3, the DNA is TGTGCCAGCAGCCTCGCGGATCGAGAAGCTTTCTTT. Filled out from reference TRBV28 and TRBJ1-1, the complete variable domain reads DVKVTQSSRYLVKRTGEKVFLECVQDMDHENMFWYRQDPGLGLRLIYFSYDVKMKEKGDIPEGYSVSREKKERFSLILESASTNQTSMYLCASSLADREAFFGQGTRLTVV.

The V call is TRBV9, the J call TRBJ1-6; D not certain. The germline V gene encodes CDR1 SGDLS and CDR2 YYNGEE. With 0 bases removed from V and 7 bases from J, the gap between germline ends came to 8 bases. CDR3 length equals 14 residues. The CDR3 is CASSVVGDNSPLHF. CDR3 DNA sequence: TGTGCCAGCAGCGTAGTGGGCGACAATTCACCCCTCCACTTT.

The chain employs TRBV9 and TRBJ2-1; TRBD2 matches 7 bases. The CDR3 totals 14 residues. CDR1 is SGDLS and CDR2 is YYNGEE in the germline V gene. V lost 0 bases, J lost 5 bases, and 2 bases stayed unmatched. CDR3 residues: CASSVGGGDNEQFF. DNA for the CDR3: TGTGCCAGCAGCGTAGGCGGGGGTGACAATGAGCAGTTCTTC.

The CDR3 here is CASSRANGDEQYF. Written as DNA, the CDR3 is TGCGCCAGCAGTCGGGCCAACGGGGACGAGCAGTACTTC. The V call is TRBV5-1, the J call TRBJ2-7; a possible D gene is TRBD2 (5 bases). Between the trimmed V and J ends, which lost 5 bases and 5 bases, there was a span of 14 bases. Germline-derived CDR1 and CDR2 are SGHRS and YFSETQ. This CDR3 region has 13 residues.

J is TRBJ2-5 and V is TRBV5-4; 12 bases are shared with TRBD2. This CDR3 contains 16 residues. V shed 4 bases and J 5 bases; nucleotides not matched to a gene: 9. CDR1 SGHNT and CDR2 YYREEE come from the germline V gene (reference sequence). The CDR3 loop is CASSPMTSGGGETQYF. In nucleotides, the CDR3 is TGTGCCAGCAGCCCGATGACTAGCGGGGGTGGGGAGACCCAGTACTTC.

The chain recombines TRBV13 with TRBJ2-7, with D perhaps TRBD2 (5 bases). This CDR3 has 15 residues. Trimming stripped 1 base from V and 3 bases from J, with 13 bases between. CDR1 and CDR2 (germline): PRHDT, FYEKMQ (reference sequence). The CDR3 DNA follows: TGTGCCAGCAGCTTAGCTCTGAGGGTGGGCTACGAGCAGTACTTC. Residues: CASSLALRVGYEQYF.

V usage is TRBV15 and J usage is TRBJ1-2; the D gene is possibly TRBD1 (5 bases). This CDR3 has 16 residues. Germline V gene sequence: CDR1 LNHNV, CDR2 YYDKDF (reference sequence). Between the trimmed V and J ends, which lost 1 base and 6 bases, there was a span of 18 bases. This CDR3 is CATSRVDVQGVDGYTF. Here the CDR3 DNA reads TGTGCCACCAGCAGAGTGGACGTTCAAGGGGTGGATGGCTACACCTTC.

The table lists this clone with a count of one. The V call is TRBV25-1, the J call TRBJ2-1; TRBD2 aligns across 11 bases. The CDR3 is made up of 18 amino acids. Germline V CDR1 and CDR2: MGHDK, SYGVNS. J was trimmed by 7 bases and V by 3 bases; bases with no gene match: 14. CDR3 nucleotides: TGTGCCAGCAGTGAGCCGGGACTAGCGGCCGATGGTCTAAATGAGCAGTTCTTC. It encodes CASSEPGLAADGLNEQFF.

The chain joins TRBV5-1 to TRBJ2-5; 9 bases agree with TRBD2. The germline V gene encodes CDR1 SGHRS and CDR2 YFSETQ. The CDR3 sequence is 19 residues long. V shed 1 base and J 4 bases; nucleotides not matched to a gene: 17. CDR3 in DNA: TGCGCCAGCAGCTTGCATCCACCTCCTATAGCGGGGGATGGAGAGACCCAGTACTTC. Translation: CASSLHPPPIAGDGETQYF.

The CDR3 sequence is CASSEDGGSKLAKNIQYF. DNA of the CDR3: TGTGCCAGCAGTGAAGACGGGGGCAGTAAACTAGCCAAAAACATTCAGTACTTC. The chain has TRBV6-1 and TRBJ2-4; D possibly uses TRBD1 or TRBD2 (6 bases each). In germline, CDR1 is MNHNS, CDR2 SASEGT. Deletions cut 1 base from V and 0 bases from J, with 16 bases between. CDR3 size: 18 residues.

This chain links TRBV6-1 with TRBJ2-7; 10 positions agree with TRBD1. After removal of 8 bases from V and 5 bases from J, the junction contained 12 bases not matched to a gene. The CDR3 consists of 15 residues. Germline V gene lookup returns CDR1 MNHNS and CDR2 SASEGT. The CDR3 nucleotides read TGTGCCAGCTTGCCGGCGCGACAGGGGGCGAACGAGCAGTACTTC. This sequence encodes CASLPARQGANEQYF.

The V and J genes are TRBV5-1 and TRBJ1-4; the D is unclear. Trimming took 8 bases from V and 0 from J, leaving 11 bases between them. From germline, CDR1 is SGHRS and CDR2 YFSETQ. The CDR3 sequence is 14 residues long. CDR3 region: CASRRIPTNEKLFF. Written as DNA, the CDR3 is TGCGCCAGTAGACGGATTCCAACTAATGAAAAACTGTTTTTT.

The J gene is TRBJ2-1, the V gene TRBV18, with 7 bases matching TRBD1. This CDR3 has 16 amino acids. Germline lookup yields CDR1 KGHSH and CDR2 LQKENI. J lost 10 bases, V lost 2 bases, and 14 bases had no gene match. The CDR3 nucleotides read TGTGCCAGCTCACCATCGACAGGGAAAAAGGTAAAAGAGCAGTTCTTC. Translation gives CASSPSTGKKVKEQFF.

The genes are TRBV5-1 and TRBJ1-2; 10 bases line up with TRBD1. The CDR3 contains 13 residues. V was pared by 4 bases and J by 8 bases, with 5 bases of the junction left unmatched. The germline V gene encodes CDR1 SGHRS and CDR2 YFSETQ. CDR3 nucleotides: TGCGCCAGCAGCCCCCGGGACAGGGGAGGCTACACCTTC. Translated: CASSPRDRGGYTF.

The gene calls are TRBV20-1 and TRBJ1-2; 7 bases map to TRBD1. Per the germline V gene, CDR1 is DFQATT and CDR2 is SNEGSKA (reference sequence). The CDR3 covers 11 residues. V lost 6 bases and J lost 5; bases outside the gene matches: 3. CDR3 in DNA: TGCAGTGCCCCAGGGGGGTATGGCTACACCTTC. It is translated as CSAPGGYGYTF.

This clone was picked up a small number of times. This chain connects TRBV7-2 to TRBJ1-2; TRBD1 is a possible D gene (6 bases). The ends were cut back, 6 bases at V and 4 bases at J, with 15 bases in the middle. Germline assignment: CDR1 SGHTA and CDR2 FQGNSA. This CDR3 contains 14 residues. CDR3 loop: CASRVQGRGYGYTF. CDR3 bases: TGTGCCAGCAGGGTACAGGGACGAGGCTATGGCTACACCTTC.

The chain recombines TRBV19 with TRBJ2-3; D is undetermined. This CDR3 region has 14 residues. V gave up 5 bases and J gave up 2 bases, with 11 bases separating them. Germline assignment: CDR1 LNHDA and CDR2 SQIVND (reference sequence). The CDR3 loop reads CASSDASVTDTQYF. CDR3 nucleotide sequence: TGTGCCAGTAGTGATGCTAGTGTCACAGATACGCAGTATTTT.

This chain uses TRBV5-4 with TRBJ1-5, with TRBD1 matching over 11 bases. The V segment lost 4 bases and the J segment 7 bases; nucleotides outside the gene matches: 7. This CDR3 has 15 residues. Germline assignment: CDR1 SGHNT and CDR2 YYREEE (reference sequence). The CDR3 loop is CASSAGQGAGQPQHF. CDR3 coding DNA: TGTGCCAGCAGCGCCGGACAGGGGGCCGGCCAGCCCCAGCATTTT.

The rearrangement links TRBV4-1 to TRBJ2-2, with TRBD2 identical over 12 bases. J lost 4 bases, V lost 4 bases, and 4 bases had no gene match. Germline V CDR1 and CDR2: MGHRA, YSYEKL. The CDR3 runs 16 residues. The DNA for the CDR3 is TGCGCCAGCAGCCCTAGCGGGGGGGTCCCCACCGGGGAGCTGTTTTTT. Translating it yields CASSPSGGVPTGELFF.

This clone came up a few times. The gene calls are TRBV19 and TRBJ1-1; D unresolved. V was trimmed by 5 bases and J by 9 bases, leaving 4 bases between them. There are 9 residues in the CDR3. CDR1 and CDR2 (germline): LNHDA, SQIVND (reference sequence). The CDR3 bases are TGTGCCAGTAGTCGCCAAGCTTTCTTT. Translated: CASSRQAFF. Combining the CDR3 with reference TRBV19 and TRBJ1-1 gives the whole variable domain DGGITQSPKYLFRKEGQNVTLSCEQNLNHDAMYWYRQDPGQGLRLIYYSQIVNDFQKGDIAEGYSVSREKKESFPLTVTSAQKNPTAFYLCASSRQAFFGQGTRLTVV.

The chain is built from TRBV7-2 and TRBJ1-5, with D unresolved. Per the germline V gene, CDR1 is SGHTA and CDR2 is FQGNSA. The CDR3 covers 15 residues. V lost 1 base and J 0 bases, leaving 7 bases between the germline ends. CDR3 sequence reads: CASSLGDVSNQPQHF. The CDR3 DNA is TGTGCCAGCAGCTTAGGGGATGTTAGCAATCAGCCCCAGCATTTT.

The sample holds one count of this clone. The chain is built from TRBV7-2 and TRBJ1-2; no definite D call. The V gene lost 6 bases and the J gene lost 3 bases, with 11 bases spanning the gap. Germline assignment: CDR1 SGHTA and CDR2 FQGNSA. The CDR3 contains 13 residues. This CDR3 is CASRLGLDYGYTF. CDR3 in DNA: TGTGCCAGCAGACTCGGGCTCGACTATGGCTACACCTTC.

The chain combines TRBV5-1 with TRBJ1-6, with unresolved D. V was trimmed by 5 bases and J by 4 bases, leaving 10 bases between them. Germline V gene sequence: CDR1 SGHRS, CDR2 YFSETQ. The CDR3 has 14 residues. The CDR3 loop is CASRPTVYNSPLHF. The DNA of the CDR3 is TGCGCCAGCAGACCTACAGTTTATAATTCACCCCTCCACTTT.

This rearrangement joins TRBV19 to TRBJ2-7; 7 bases map to TRBD1. The CDR3 extends over 16 amino acids. The germline V gene has CDR1 LNHDA and CDR2 SQIVND (reference sequence). With V trimmed by 4 bases and J by 7 bases, 16 bases remained unmatched. CDR3 protein: CASSRTGPTNRGEQYF. The CDR3 region has the DNA TGTGCCAGTAGTAGGACAGGACCCACGAACCGGGGAGAGCAGTACTTC.

The rearrangement links TRBV7-9 to TRBJ1-3; D is possibly TRBD1 (6 bases). V lost 5 bases to trimming and J lost 0 bases, with 11 bases between them. The CDR3 has 15 residues. Looked up from germline, CDR1 is SEHNR and CDR2 is FQNEAQ (reference sequence). CDR3 sequence reads: CASSPGASSGNTIYF. In DNA, the CDR3 is TGTGCCAGCAGCCCAGGGGCGAGCTCTGGAAACACCATATATTTT. Full variable domain (rest looked up from reference TRBV7-9 and TRBJ1-3): DTGVSQNPRHKITKRGQNVTFRCDPISEHNRLYWYRQTLGQGPEFLTYFQNEAQLEKSRLLSDRFSAERPKGSFSTLEIQRTEQGDSAMYLCASSPGASSGNTIYFGEGSWLTVV.

This chain connects TRBV5-1 to TRBJ2-1; tentatively, D is TRBD1 (6 bases). V dropped 7 bases and J dropped 1 base, with 12 bases sitting between them. Per germline, CDR1 SGHRS and CDR2 YFSETQ. The CDR3 length is 14 residues. CDR3 loop: CASGSQGSYNEQFF. The CDR3, as DNA: TGCGCCAGCGGCTCGCAGGGGTCCTACAATGAGCAGTTCTTC.

The V and J genes are TRBV30 and TRBJ1-2, with 7 bases lining up with TRBD1. Losses at the gene ends were 5 bases for V and 8 bases for J; bases not matched to a gene: 5. The CDR3 loop spans 11 amino acids. Germline lookup yields CDR1 GTSNPN and CDR2 SVGIG (reference sequence). The CDR3 region is CAWGKGQGYTF. The CDR3 bases are TGTGCCTGGGGCAAGGGACAGGGCTACACCTTC.

This clone was detected once. This sequence joins TRBV5-1 and TRBJ1-2, with TRBD1 matching 8 bases. The CDR3 runs 13 residues. Germline V gene sequence: CDR1 SGHRS, CDR2 YFSETQ. V shed 4 bases and J 5 bases; nucleotides not matched to a gene: 4. The CDR3 DNA reads as TGCGCCAGCAGCCCGACAGGGGCTTATGGCTACACCTTC. Its protein product is CASSPTGAYGYTF.

The rearrangement uses TRBV18 and TRBJ1-6, with unresolved D. From germline, CDR1 is KGHSH and CDR2 LQKENI. The CDR3 covers 16 residues. V was shortened by 2 bases and J by 0 bases, with 8 bases between the two germline ends. The CDR3 region has the DNA TGTGCCAGCTCACCAGGCAGGAGCTCCTATAATTCACCCCTCCACTTT. Its protein is CASSPGRSSYNSPLHF.